The subject of this entry is one TCR beta chain. Profiled with immunoSEQ multiplex PCR; TCRdb holds only in-frame clones, not every one. The sample includes approximately 70,000 clones, roughly 87% of them seen just once. The data belong to a study of OX40 agonist ivuxolimab in advanced cancers. The CDR3 is made up of 14 amino acids. V was shortened by 0 bases and J by 1 base, with 7 bases between the two germline ends. The germline V gene encodes CDR1 SGHRS and CDR2 YFSETQ. Sample: CD4+ or CD8+ T cells sorted from blood, taken in a trial of the OX40 agonist ivuxolimab. This TCR was sampled from an adult with an advanced solid tumor such as melanoma, head and neck, liver or kidney cancer. The chain links TRBV5-1 to TRBJ1-1; no firm D call. The DNA for the CDR3 is TGCGCCAGCAGCTTGGGTTCCAGGAACACTGAAGCTTTCTTT. Translation: CASSLGSRNTEAFF.